The next 32 T cell receptor beta chains were all read from a single sample in a study of shared clonotypes between healthy human individuals. The data were produced by immunoSEQ multiplex PCR, yet TCRdb's version contains in-frame clones alone and is incomplete. The sample carries around 2.1 million clones, around 95% recorded once. Sequencing was performed on naive CD4+ T cells sorted from blood. Subset described: CD45RA+ positively selected. These TCRs come from a young man in good health.

V is TRBV5-1 and J is TRBJ1-5; D possibly corresponds to TRBD1 (5 bases). The CDR3 extends over 13 amino acids. Germline V gene lookup returns CDR1 SGHRS and CDR2 YFSETQ. The ends were cut back, 0 bases at V and 7 bases at J, with 8 bases in the middle. The DNA of the CDR3 is TGCGCCAGCAGCTTGGCGGGGGAACAGCCCCAGCATTTT. Translation gives CASSLAGEQPQHF.

The chain is built from TRBV7-9 and TRBJ2-7, with a weak D call TRBD1 (6 bases). In germline, CDR1 is SEHNR, CDR2 FQNEAQ (reference sequence). V was trimmed by 1 base and J by 5 bases, leaving 12 bases between them. CDR3 length: 14 residues. The CDR3 nucleotides read TGTGCCAGCAGCTTAGTTGGGACAACAAACGAGCAGTACTTC. It codes for CASSLVGTTNEQYF.

The rearrangement joins TRBV6-4 to TRBJ2-2, with D uncertain. Between the trimmed V and J ends, which lost 3 bases and 1 base, there was a span of 6 bases. CDR1 and CDR2 (germline): MRHNA, SNTAGT. The CDR3 contains 14 residues. The CDR3: CASSESGNTGELFF. CDR3 nucleotide sequence: TGTGCCAGCAGTGAATCTGGGAACACCGGGGAGCTGTTTTTT.

The V call is TRBV5-1, the J call TRBJ1-4; no reliable D call. V shed 7 bases and J shed 0 bases, with 10 bases lying between them. Per germline, CDR1 SGHRS and CDR2 YFSETQ. CDR3 length: 14 amino acids. The CDR3 loop is CASSPSSTNEKLFF. CDR3 DNA: TGCGCCAGCTCCCCTTCCTCAACTAATGAAAAACTGTTTTTT.

The J gene is TRBJ1-2, the V gene TRBV30, with TRBD1 matching over 7 bases. The V and J ends lost 8 bases and 4 bases, in that order; junction bases with no gene match: 10. In germline, CDR1 is GTSNPN, CDR2 SVGIG (reference sequence). CDR3 length: 13 residues. The CDR3, as DNA: TGTGCCGGAGGGACAGTTCATGGCTATGGCTACACCTTC. Encoded protein: CAGGTVHGYGYTF.

This clone came up once. Other DNA sequences of this sample code for an identical CDR3. The chain employs TRBV11-2 and TRBJ1-1; D is uncertain. This CDR3 region has 13 residues. Germline V gives CDR1 SGHAT, CDR2 FQNNGV. Trimming removed 4 bases at V and 2 bases at J, with 8 bases between. The CDR3 here is CASSSQGNTEAFF. The CDR3 region has the DNA TGTGCCAGCAGCTCACAAGGAAACACTGAAGCTTTCTTT.

This chain connects TRBV11-1 to TRBJ2-5, with D uncertain. The V end lost 4 bases, the J end lost 5 bases, and 5 bases lay between the germline ends. Germline CDR1 reads SGHAT; CDR2 reads FQDESV (reference sequence). This CDR3 contains 11 residues. CDR3 residues: CASSSGETQYF. The CDR3 bases are TGTGCCAGCAGCTCCGGGGAGACCCAGTACTTC.

The chain has TRBV29-1 and TRBJ2-4; D assignment may be TRBD1 or TRBD2 (5 bases each). Germline-derived CDR1 and CDR2 are SQVTM and ANQGSEA. V gave up 3 bases and J gave up 6 bases, with 6 bases separating them. CDR3 length equals 11 residues. CDR3 DNA: TGCAGCGTTGAGAGGGGAAACATTCAGTACTTC. Protein product: CSVERGNIQYF. The full variable domain, in which reference TRBV29-1 and TRBJ2-4 provide the parts outside the CDR3, is SAVISQKPSRDICQRGTSLTIQCQVDSQVTMMFWYRQQPGQSLTLIATANQGSEATYESGFVIDKFPISRPNLTFSTLTVSNMSPEDSSIYLCSVERGNIQYFGAGTRLSVL.

The chain combines TRBV2 with TRBJ1-1, with a weak D call TRBD1 (5 bases). The CDR3 has 14 residues. The germline CDR1 and CDR2 sequences are SNHLY and FYNNEI. V dropped 8 bases and J dropped 1 base, with 14 bases sitting between them. The CDR3 loop reads CASPSGVRNTEAFF. CDR3 sequence (DNA): TGTGCCAGCCCCTCGGGGGTGCGGAACACTGAAGCTTTCTTT.

This clone showed up just once. V gene TRBV10-2 combines with J gene TRBJ2-3; possibly TRBD2 for D (6 bases). This CDR3 is built from 14 residues. The germline V gene has CDR1 WSHSY and CDR2 SAAADI. The V and J ends lost 8 bases and 3 bases respectively, with 15 bases between them. The CDR3 DNA is TGCGCCAGCGGGGACTCTTCTATGACAGATACGCAGTATTTT. Its translation: CASGDSSMTDTQYF.

This rearrangement joins TRBV6-1 to TRBJ1-5, with unresolved D. The CDR3 has 15 residues. Germline-derived CDR1 and CDR2 are MNHNS and SASEGT. V was cut by 9 bases and J by 0 bases, with 15 bases left in between. The CDR3 here is CASLRGSLSNQPQHF. CDR3 in DNA: TGTGCCAGTCTACGAGGGAGCCTTAGCAATCAGCCCCAGCATTTT.

The gene calls are TRBV29-1 and TRBJ2-2; D is perhaps TRBD1 (5 bases). Trimming cost V 3 bases and J 1 base, with 6 bases left between them. CDR1 is SQVTM and CDR2 is ANQGSEA in the germline V gene. The CDR3 is made up of 13 amino acids. This chain's CDR3 is CSVDRENTGELFF. In DNA form, the CDR3 reads TGCAGCGTTGACAGGGAGAACACCGGGGAGCTGTTTTTT.

The count of this clone is one. The J gene is TRBJ2-2, the V gene TRBV6-5, with D maybe TRBD1 (6 bases). Trimming removed 6 bases at V and 3 bases at J, with 11 bases between. The CDR3 sequence is 14 residues long. The V gene's germline CDR1 is MNHEY and CDR2 SVGAGI. CDR3 amino acids: CASRPPGDTGELFF. DNA of the CDR3: TGTGCCAGCAGACCCCCAGGGGACACCGGGGAGCTGTTTTTT.

The CDR3 loop reads CASSYSNGRVTDTQYF. CDR3 DNA: TGTGCCAGCAGTTACTCGAACGGGAGGGTAACAGATACGCAGTATTTT. The V call is TRBV6-5, the J call TRBJ2-3; TRBD2 matches 8 bases. Germline lookup yields CDR1 MNHEY and CDR2 SVGAGI. The CDR3 contains 16 residues. V shed 0 bases, J shed 3 bases, and the junction held 5 bases outside the gene matches.

This sequence joins TRBV13 and TRBJ1-3; D remains unclear. Germline lookup yields CDR1 PRHDT and CDR2 FYEKMQ (reference sequence). The CDR3 length is 13 residues. The ends were cut back, 2 bases at V and 9 bases at J, with 11 bases in the middle. CDR3 DNA sequence: TGTGCCAGCAGCTTAAGGTCCCGGGGCACCATATATTTT. Protein sequence: CASSLRSRGTIYF.

Written as DNA, the CDR3 is TGTGCCAGCAGCGTAGCTGCGGGAGTGGGGGAGACCCAGTACTTC. Protein product: CASSVAAGVGETQYF. The chain uses TRBV9 and TRBJ2-5, with 7 positions matching TRBD2. This CDR3 is 15 amino acids long. The germline V gene has CDR1 SGDLS and CDR2 YYNGEE. V trimming: 0 bases; J trimming: 5 bases; junction bases outside the gene matches: 7. Based on the CDR3 plus reference TRBV9 and TRBJ2-5, the full variable domain is DSGVTQTPKHLITATGQRVTLRCSPRSGDLSVYWYQQSLDQGLQFLIQYYNGEERAKGNILERFSAQQFPDLHSELNLSSLELGDSALYFCASSVAAGVGETQYFGPGTRLLVL.

The rearrangement uses TRBV6-6 and TRBJ1-5, with TRBD1 matching over 11 bases. Germline lookup yields CDR1 MNHNY and CDR2 SVGAGI (reference sequence). The length of the CDR3 is 15 residues. With 2 bases clipped from V and 5 bases from J, the junction kept 2 bases outside the gene matches. The CDR3 DNA follows: TGTGCCAGCAGTTACAAGGACAGGGGGCATCAGCCCCAGCATTTT. It translates to CASSYKDRGHQPQHF.

The chain employs TRBV30 and TRBJ1-2; 9 nucleotides align to TRBD1. The CDR3 has 14 amino acids. Trimming removed 3 bases from V and 4 bases from J; junction bases left unmatched: 6. Germline V gives CDR1 GTSNPN, CDR2 SVGIG (reference sequence). CDR3 coding DNA: TGTGCCTGGAGCAAGGACAGGGGAACCTATGGCTACACCTTC. This sequence encodes CAWSKDRGTYGYTF.

The chain links TRBV7-2 to TRBJ1-2; D ambiguous. Germline loops: CDR1 SGHTA, CDR2 FQGNSA. This CDR3 spans 15 amino acids. The germline V and J ends were trimmed by 0 bases and 4 bases, with 12 bases remaining between them. This chain's CDR3 is CASSLAMEQTYGYTF. The CDR3 coding sequence is TGTGCCAGCAGCTTAGCGATGGAACAGACCTATGGCTACACCTTC.

The rearrangement links TRBV19 to TRBJ1-6, with 9 bases identical to TRBD1. Trimming at V came to 2 bases and at J to 11 bases, leaving 10 bases not matched to a gene. The CDR3 consists of 16 residues. Germline lookup yields CDR1 LNHDA and CDR2 SQIVND (reference sequence). The CDR3 is CASSISPGQGWAPLHF. The CDR3 DNA sequence: TGTGCCAGTAGTATAAGCCCGGGACAGGGCTGGGCACCCCTCCACTTT.

Of note for this clone: This CDR3 is also generated by other DNA sequences in the sample. V is TRBV7-9 and J is TRBJ1-6; D not resolved. V gave up 3 bases and J gave up 7 bases, with 4 bases separating them. The CDR3 sequence is 12 residues long. Germline V gives CDR1 SEHNR, CDR2 FQNEAQ (reference sequence). The CDR3 sequence is CASSFENSPLHF. CDR3 sequence (DNA): TGTGCCAGCAGCTTCGAGAATTCACCCCTCCACTTT.

V is TRBV19 and J is TRBJ1-2; 9 bases are shared with TRBD1. Per germline, CDR1 LNHDA and CDR2 SQIVND (reference sequence). This CDR3 is built from 16 residues. Trimming removed 4 bases from V and 5 bases from J; junction bases left unmatched: 11. In DNA, the CDR3 is TGTGCCAGTAGTAATGCCTTTGACAGGGGGAAGTATGGCTACACCTTC. It is translated as CASSNAFDRGKYGYTF.

The V and J genes are TRBV5-1 and TRBJ2-1; 8 nucleotides align to TRBD1. CDR3 length: 13 amino acids. With 5 bases clipped from V and 5 bases from J, the junction kept 3 bases outside the gene matches. Germline CDR1 is SGHRS and CDR2 is YFSETQ. The CDR3: CASRDRVNNEQFF. The CDR3 DNA is TGCGCCAGCAGGGACAGGGTAAACAATGAGCAGTTCTTC.

The V gene is TRBV6-4, the J gene TRBJ1-4; 10 nucleotides line up with TRBD1. This CDR3 contains 14 residues. V lost 4 bases, J lost 11 bases, and 7 bases stayed unmatched. The germline V gene encodes CDR1 MRHNA and CDR2 SNTAGT. The CDR3 reads CASSAGTGDRKLFF. The DNA for the CDR3 is TGTGCCAGCAGTGCGGGGACAGGGGATCGGAAACTGTTTTTT.

This sequence joins TRBV4-1 and TRBJ1-6; 11 positions agree with TRBD1. Germline V lookup: CDR1 MGHRA, CDR2 YSYEKL. After removal of 0 bases from V and 9 bases from J, the junction contained 4 bases not matched to a gene. The CDR3 spans 16 residues. CDR3 nucleotide sequence: TGCGCCAGCAGCCAAGAACTCGGACAGGGGGCTTCACCCCTCCACTTT. Its translation: CASSQELGQGASPLHF.

The gene calls are TRBV18 and TRBJ2-7; tentatively, D is TRBD1 (6 bases). Germline values: CDR1 KGHSH, CDR2 LQKENI. This CDR3 has 14 amino acids. The V and J ends lost 3 bases and 4 bases respectively, with 13 bases between them. CDR3 DNA sequence: TGTGCCAGCTCACCCGGACAGCCCAAATACGAGCAGTACTTC. Translated, it gives CASSPGQPKYEQYF.

The V call is TRBV5-8, the J call TRBJ1-5, with D hard to call. Germline assignment: CDR1 SGHTS and CDR2 YDEGEE. The CDR3 loop spans 13 amino acids. Trimming took 0 bases from V and 4 from J, leaving 5 bases between them. The CDR3 nucleotides read TGTGCCAGCAGCTTGGATTTTAATCAGCCCCAGCATTTT. Its translation is CASSLDFNQPQHF.

As for this clone: Additional DNA sequences in this sample encode the identical CDR3. The chain uses TRBV18 and TRBJ2-5, with D possibly TRBD2 on 5 matching bases. There are 11 residues in the CDR3. Germline CDR1 reads KGHSH; CDR2 reads LQKENI. Trimming stripped 4 bases from V and 5 bases from J, with 5 bases between. The CDR3 DNA reads as TGTGCCAGCTCACGCGGGGAGACCCAGTACTTC. Its protein product is CASSRGETQYF. Variable domain in full (rest from reference TRBV18 and TRBJ2-5): NAGVMQNPRHLVRRRGQEARLRCSPMKGHSHVYWYRQLPEEGLKFMVYLQKENIIDESGMPKERFSAEFPKEGPSILRIQQVVRGDSAAYFCASSRGETQYFGPGTRLLVL.

The rearrangement uses TRBV9 and TRBJ1-2; weak D call: TRBD1 (5 bases). Germline V gives CDR1 SGDLS, CDR2 YYNGEE. The CDR3 length is 14 residues. Deletions cut 0 bases from V and 7 bases from J, with 13 bases between. The DNA for the CDR3 is TGTGCCAGCAGCGTAGAGCCGGGGGTGGGTGGCTACACCTTC. Translated: CASSVEPGVGGYTF.

The V gene is TRBV11-3, the J gene TRBJ2-7; maybe TRBD2 (6 bases). This CDR3 is 18 amino acids long. Germline V gives CDR1 SGHNT, CDR2 YENEEA. V lost 1 base and J lost 3, with 22 bases in between. This CDR3 is CASSLAWGRASEHYEQYF. The CDR3 DNA follows: TGTGCCAGCAGCTTAGCCTGGGGTCGGGCTAGCGAACACTACGAGCAGTACTTC.

The V and J genes are TRBV5-6 and TRBJ1-2; D is undetermined. Germline CDR1 is SGHDT and CDR2 is YYEEEE. The germline V and J ends were trimmed by 0 bases and 9 bases, with 9 bases remaining between them. This CDR3 is built from 12 residues. This CDR3 is CASSLDLGSYTF. For the CDR3, the DNA is TGTGCCAGCAGCTTGGACCTAGGGAGCTACACCTTC.

This sequence joins TRBV5-4 and TRBJ2-5, with TRBD2 identical over 12 bases. After removal of 3 bases from V and 5 bases from J, the junction contained 8 bases not matched to a gene. Germline lookup yields CDR1 SGHNT and CDR2 YYREEE (reference sequence). CDR3 length: 16 residues. CDR3 sequence reads: CASSWYLAGGPETQYF. Here the CDR3 DNA reads TGTGCCAGCAGCTGGTATCTAGCGGGGGGGCCGGAGACCCAGTACTTC.